This TCR beta chain was identified during a study of blood T cells in healthy people across ages. Study at large: Per two T cells, template switching captured roughly one barcoded beta molecule.

A second roughly 6 to 12 cycle PCR used barcoded and J-beta primers. Via MiXCR, TCRdb re-called the 5' RACE reads, giving one row per CDR3 protein. The table includes more than 700,000 distinct CDR3 sequences, roughly 46% detected once. Isolated per sample were at least 6 million PBMCs. Study-wide results and caveats: Per million T cells, TCR beta diversity dropped roughly linearly as age increased.

This CDR3 has 15 amino acids. Germline V gives CDR1 DFQATT, CDR2 SNEGSKA (reference sequence). This clonotype has only one observation. Its antigen is not identified. A read error may produce the germline difference seen at one junction end. Sample: blood. The genes are TRBV20-1 and TRBJ2-7, with 7 positions matching TRBD2. This TCR derives from a man at least 80 years old in good health. The CDR3 coding sequence is TGCAGTGCTAGACGCAGCGGGGACTTCTCCTACGGGCAGTACTTC. Residues: CSARRSGDFSYGQYF.